Sequencing of this TCR beta chain was carried out in a study of blood T cell repertoires in COVID-19. For the study at large: Material from acute and convalescent COVID-19 was sourced from the United States, Italy and Spain. PBMCs, B-cell-depleted T cells, or T cells provided the cDNA or gDNA that made up the material.

This CDR3 is 16 amino acids long. Germline CDR1 and CDR2: SGHRS and YFSETQ. Trimming removed 4 bases at V and 1 base at J, with 17 bases between. Per the study methods: Nucleated cell counts were estimated from reference gene primer amplification. Profiled with immunoSEQ multiplex PCR; TCRdb holds only in-frame clones, not every one. That table is the source of V, J and clone size, and D and trimming were worked out from the DNA. The sample comprises fewer than 300,000 clones, 83% of which are singletons, and around 2.6% rests with the top ten. The rearrangement uses TRBV5-1 and TRBJ1-1; D uncertain. The sequenced sample consisted of peripheral blood. This clonotype was sampled from an older woman with active or convalescent COVID-19. The CDR3: CASSHYPGYQNTEAFF. The CDR3 DNA follows: TGCGCCAGCAGCCACTACCCCGGGTATCAGAACACTGAAGCTTTCTTT.